The subject of this entry is one T cell receptor beta chain. The CDR3 is 11 residues long. Germline CDR1 is GTSNPN and CDR2 is SVGIG (reference sequence). The record originates from a study of circulating and synovial CD4+ cells in juvenile arthritis. Sequenced by immunoSEQ multiplex PCR; TCRdb stores in-frame clones only, minus some. This table holds some 14,000 clones, around 80% found once. V and J are TRBV30 and TRBJ2-5; no firm D call. The J call is doubtful: the DNA matches TRBJ2-7 better. The sequence derives from a human patient with juvenile idiopathic arthritis. Some clones in this sample may be carry-over from other donors' samples. Material for sequencing was CD4+ T cells from synovial fluid. CDR3 DNA: TGTGCCTCGGGTTATTTCTACGAGCAGTACTTC. It yields the protein CASGYFYEQYF.